The clone carrying this TCR beta chain was observed a few times. The data belong to a study of T-cell reconstitution after alpha-beta-depleted transplantation in children. There are 14 residues in the CDR3. From germline, CDR1 is ENHRY and CDR2 SYGVKD. Trimming removed 2 bases from V and 2 bases from J, with 4 bases in between. Unique molecular identifiers were used in preparing the TCRbeta library. TCRdb redid the calling of the PCR reads with MiXCR, one entry per CDR3 protein. The table lists hundreds of thousands of distinct CDR3 sequences, approximately 16% of them singletons, with 1.1% in the top ten.

The source of this sequence is a human donor who donated a stem cell graft to a child with acute myeloid leukemia. The sequencing here drew on PBMCs from the stem cell graft donor, taken from the stem cell graft. V and J are TRBV10-3 and TRBJ2-6; no clear D. This CDR3 is CAISELTGANVLTF. The DNA of the CDR3 is TGTGCCATCAGTGAGCTGACTGGGGCCAACGTCCTGACTTTC.